This TCR beta chain comes out of a study of blood T cell repertoires in COVID-19. Study-wide background: From the United States, Italy and Spain came samples of acute and convalescent COVID-19. T cells, B-cell-depleted T cells, or PBMCs supplied cDNA or gDNA.

TCRdb's table, derived via immunoSEQ multiplex PCR, lists solely in-frame clones and lacks some. The sample holds 210,000 or so clones, around 80% seen once. V shed 4 bases and J 13 bases; nucleotides not matched to a gene: 12. This CDR3 region has 15 residues. The germline CDR1 and CDR2 sequences are SEHNR and FQNEAQ (reference sequence). Sequencing was carried out using PBMCs or T cells enriched from blood (not recorded which). The chain has TRBV7-9 and TRBJ2-7, with TRBD2 matching over 14 bases. This TCR was recovered from a man under 40 with acute COVID-19. In nucleotides, the CDR3 is TGTGCCAGCAGCTCCCCGGGGGGACTAGCGGGGGCTACCTACTTC. Residues: CASSSPGGLAGATYF.